These T cell receptor beta chains were read from a single sample in a study of CD8 T cells in ankylosing spondylitis. TCRdb redid the calling of the 5' RACE reads with MiXCR, one entry per CDR3 protein. This table has 150,000 to 200,000 distinct CDR3 sequences, about 18% appearing once. The sample was blood, either unsorted or a sorted T cell fraction (not recorded which). Receptor source: a male donor aged 10 to 30 with ankylosing spondylitis or in good health (not recorded which). Each CDR3 is given with its conserved first and last residue. Only some rows state a clone size, as once, few, many or a class for expanded clones.

CDR3: CASSLAGIDGLRSFNEQFF
J: TRBJ2-1
V: TRBV7-9
size: NA

CDR3: CASSQDGLGELFF
J: TRBJ2-2
V: TRBV3-1
size: many

CDR3: CASSFQQGWVNEQFF
J: TRBJ2-1
V: TRBV12-3/TRBV12-4
size: many

CDR3: CSAIRLATNEQFF
J: TRBJ2-1
V: TRBV20-1
size: few

CDR3: CASSPGQDAYEQYF
J: TRBJ2-7
V: TRBV12-3/TRBV12-4
size: many

CDR3: CASSQVAGGYQETQYF
J: TRBJ2-5
V: TRBV4-3
size: many

CDR3: CSAKGTEGNQPQHF
J: TRBJ1-5
V: TRBV20-1
size: many

CDR3: CATLTSGYYEQYF
J: TRBJ2-7
V: TRBV28
size: many

CDR3: CSARDSGPSGANVLTF
J: TRBJ2-6
V: TRBV20-1
size: many

CDR3: CSVGGTVGVKQYF
J: TRBJ2-7
V: TRBV29-1
size: many

CDR3: CSVEGGDTQYF
J: TRBJ2-3
V: TRBV29-1
size: many

CDR3: CASSSTGRDDIQYF
J: TRBJ2-4
V: TRBV5-1
size: many

CDR3: CSARRRTGAGNTIYF
J: TRBJ1-3
V: TRBV20-1
size: many

CDR3: CASSLIVGQGAVETQYF
J: TRBJ2-5
V: TRBV12-3/TRBV12-4
size: NA

CDR3: CATSDQSYEQYF
J: TRBJ2-7
V: TRBV24-1
size: many

CDR3: CSVPLGLSQYF
J: TRBJ2-5
V: TRBV20-1
size: NA

CDR3: CSVVLGQETQYF
J: TRBJ2-5
V: TRBV29-1
size: few

CDR3: CASTGPQVNEQFF
J: TRBJ2-1
V: TRBV12-3/TRBV12-4
size: few

CDR3: CASSYSGGRAGTDTQYF
J: TRBJ2-3
V: TRBV6-5
size: many

CDR3: CATSDLGLAGGNEQFF
J: TRBJ2-1
V: TRBV24-1
size: many

CDR3: CASSPRQGSGANVLTF
J: TRBJ2-6
V: TRBV12-3/TRBV12-4
size: many

CDR3: CASSFMRWGKDGYGYTF
J: TRBJ1-2
V: TRBV28
size: NA

CDR3: CSASSQGSGEQFF
J: TRBJ2-1
V: TRBV29-1
size: NA

CDR3: CASSADEYSTEAFF
J: TRBJ1-1
V: TRBV7-9
size: many

CDR3: CASSREGTGNSPLHF
J: TRBJ1-6
V: TRBV5-1
size: many

CDR3: CSAREGRLNIQYF
J: TRBJ2-4
V: TRBV20-1
size: many

CDR3: CSARESRGTDNSPLHF
J: TRBJ1-6
V: TRBV20-1
size: many

CDR3: CSVVESGTYNEQFF
J: TRBJ2-1
V: TRBV29-1
size: NA

CDR3: CASSSPLWGGANEQFF
J: TRBJ2-1
V: TRBV28
size: many

CDR3: CAWTPDTNQPQHF
J: TRBJ1-5
V: TRBV30
size: many

CDR3: CASSVGQENIQYF
J: TRBJ2-4
V: TRBV9
size: NA

CDR3: CASSNQVDTEAFF
J: TRBJ1-1
V: TRBV9
size: NA

CDR3: CASSSGQAYNEQFF
J: TRBJ2-1
V: TRBV7-9
size: NA

CDR3: CASSHRDRGYEQFF
J: TRBJ2-1
V: TRBV10-2
size: NA

CDR3: CSVEIMLAGGPDEQFF
J: TRBJ2-1
V: TRBV29-1
size: many